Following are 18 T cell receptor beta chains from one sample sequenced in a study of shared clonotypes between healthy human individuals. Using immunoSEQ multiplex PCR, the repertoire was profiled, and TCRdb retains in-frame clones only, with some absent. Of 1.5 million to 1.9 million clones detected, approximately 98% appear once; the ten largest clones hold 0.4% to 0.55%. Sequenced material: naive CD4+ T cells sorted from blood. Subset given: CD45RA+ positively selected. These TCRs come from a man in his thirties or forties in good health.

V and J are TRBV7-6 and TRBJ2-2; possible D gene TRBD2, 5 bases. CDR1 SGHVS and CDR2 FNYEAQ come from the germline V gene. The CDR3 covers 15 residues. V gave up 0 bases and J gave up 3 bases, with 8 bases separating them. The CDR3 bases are TGTGCCAGCAGCTTAGCATCGGGGTACACCGGGGAGCTGTTTTTT. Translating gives CASSLASGYTGELFF.

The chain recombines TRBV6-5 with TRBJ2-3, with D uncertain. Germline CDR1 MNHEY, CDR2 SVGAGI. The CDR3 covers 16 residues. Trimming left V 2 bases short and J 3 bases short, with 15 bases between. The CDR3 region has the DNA TGTGCCAGCAGTTACCTAGACCCTGGTGGGACAGATACGCAGTATTTT. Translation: CASSYLDPGGTDTQYF.

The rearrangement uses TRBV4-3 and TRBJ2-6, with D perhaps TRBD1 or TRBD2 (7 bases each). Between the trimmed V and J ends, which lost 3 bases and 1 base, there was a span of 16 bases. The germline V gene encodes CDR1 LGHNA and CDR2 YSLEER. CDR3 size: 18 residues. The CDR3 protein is CASSHRQGGVSGANVLTF. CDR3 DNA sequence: TGCGCCAGCAGCCATAGACAGGGAGGGGTTTCTGGGGCCAACGTCCTGACTTTC.

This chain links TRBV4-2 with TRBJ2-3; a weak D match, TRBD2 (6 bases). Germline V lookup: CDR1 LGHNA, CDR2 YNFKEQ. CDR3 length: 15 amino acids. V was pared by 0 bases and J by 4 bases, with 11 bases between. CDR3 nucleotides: TGTGCCAGCAGCCAAGAATCACTAGCTGCAGATACGCAGTATTTT. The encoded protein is CASSQESLAADTQYF.

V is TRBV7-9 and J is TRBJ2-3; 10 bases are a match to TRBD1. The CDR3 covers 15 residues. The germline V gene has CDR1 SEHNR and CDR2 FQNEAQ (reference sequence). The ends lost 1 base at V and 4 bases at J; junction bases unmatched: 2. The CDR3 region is CASSLGDRGADTQYF. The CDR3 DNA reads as TGTGCCAGCAGCTTAGGGGACAGGGGCGCAGATACGCAGTATTTT.

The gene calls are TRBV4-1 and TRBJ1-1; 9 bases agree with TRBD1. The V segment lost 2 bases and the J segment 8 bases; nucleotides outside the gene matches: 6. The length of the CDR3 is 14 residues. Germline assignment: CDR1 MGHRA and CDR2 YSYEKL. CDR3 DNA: TGCGCCAGCAGCCAAATGGGACAGGGTAGGGAAGCTTTCTTT. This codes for CASSQMGQGREAFF.

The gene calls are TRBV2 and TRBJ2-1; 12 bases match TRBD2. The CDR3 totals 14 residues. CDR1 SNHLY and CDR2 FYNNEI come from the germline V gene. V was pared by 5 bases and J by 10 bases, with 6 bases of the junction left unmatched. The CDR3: CASSSGLAGWEQFF. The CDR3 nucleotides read TGTGCCAGCAGTTCGGGACTAGCGGGTTGGGAGCAGTTCTTC. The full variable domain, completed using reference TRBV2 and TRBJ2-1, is EPEVTQTPSHQVTQMGQEVILRCVPISNHLYFYWYRQILGQKVEFLVSFYNNEISEKSEIFDDQFSVERPDGSNFTLKIRSTKLEDSAMYFCASSSGLAGWEQFFGPGTRLTVL.

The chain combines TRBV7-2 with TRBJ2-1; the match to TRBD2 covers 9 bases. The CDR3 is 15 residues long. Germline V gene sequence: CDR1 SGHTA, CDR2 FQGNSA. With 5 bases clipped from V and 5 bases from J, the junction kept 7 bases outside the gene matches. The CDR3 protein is CASSRLGTSHNEQFF. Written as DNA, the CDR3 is TGTGCCAGCAGCCGATTAGGGACTAGCCACAATGAGCAGTTCTTC. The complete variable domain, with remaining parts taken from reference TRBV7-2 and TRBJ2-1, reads GAGVSQSPSNKVTEKGKDVELRCDPISGHTALYWYRQSLGQGLEFLIYFQGNSAPDKSGLPSDRFSAERTGGSVSTLTIQRTQQEDSAVYLCASSRLGTSHNEQFFGPGTRLTVL.

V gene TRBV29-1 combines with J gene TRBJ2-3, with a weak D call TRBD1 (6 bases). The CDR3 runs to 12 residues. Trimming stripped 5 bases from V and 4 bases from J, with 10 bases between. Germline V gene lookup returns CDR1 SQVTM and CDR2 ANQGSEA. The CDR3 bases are TGCAGCGTTTGGGCAGGGGCAGATACGCAGTATTTT. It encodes CSVWAGADTQYF.

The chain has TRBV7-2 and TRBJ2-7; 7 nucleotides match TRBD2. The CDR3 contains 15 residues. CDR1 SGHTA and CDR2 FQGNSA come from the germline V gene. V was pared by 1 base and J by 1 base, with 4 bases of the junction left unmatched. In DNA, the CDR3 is TGTGCCAGCAGCTTAGTTTTGCGGGGGTCCTACGAGCAGTACTTC. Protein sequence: CASSLVLRGSYEQYF.

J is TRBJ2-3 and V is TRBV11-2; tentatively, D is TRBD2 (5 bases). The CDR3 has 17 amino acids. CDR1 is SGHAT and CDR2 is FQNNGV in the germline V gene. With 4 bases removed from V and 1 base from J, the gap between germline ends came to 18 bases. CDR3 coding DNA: TGTGCCAGCAGCTCTACGGTGATAGCCGGGGGCACAGATACGCAGTATTTT. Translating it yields CASSSTVIAGGTDTQYF. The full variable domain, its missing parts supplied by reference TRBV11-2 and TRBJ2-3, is EAGVAQSPRYKIIEKRQSVAFWCNPISGHATLYWYQQILGQGPKLLIQFQNNGVVDDSQLPKDRFSAERLKGVDSTLKIQPAKLEDSAVYLCASSSTVIAGGTDTQYFGPGTRLTVL.

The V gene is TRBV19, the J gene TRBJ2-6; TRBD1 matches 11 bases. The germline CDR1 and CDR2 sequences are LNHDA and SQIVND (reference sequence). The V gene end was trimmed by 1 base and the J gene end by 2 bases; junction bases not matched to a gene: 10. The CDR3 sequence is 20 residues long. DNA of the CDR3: TGTGCCAGTAGTATAGTTAGGGGACAGGGGGGTAAGGCTGGGGCCAACGTCCTGACTTTC. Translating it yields CASSIVRGQGGKAGANVLTF.

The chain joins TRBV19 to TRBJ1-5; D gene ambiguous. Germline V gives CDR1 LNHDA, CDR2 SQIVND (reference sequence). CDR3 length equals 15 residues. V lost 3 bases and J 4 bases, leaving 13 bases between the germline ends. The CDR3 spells CASSISLPQNQPQHF. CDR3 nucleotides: TGTGCCAGTAGTATTTCCTTACCCCAGAATCAGCCCCAGCATTTT.

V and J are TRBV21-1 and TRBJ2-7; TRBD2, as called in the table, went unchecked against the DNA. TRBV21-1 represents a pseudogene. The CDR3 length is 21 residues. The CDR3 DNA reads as TGTGCCAGCCCTACAGGGGGCGCAGGACTAGCGGGAGGTAATCACTCCTACGAGCAGTACTTC. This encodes CASPTGGAGLAGGNHSYEQYF.

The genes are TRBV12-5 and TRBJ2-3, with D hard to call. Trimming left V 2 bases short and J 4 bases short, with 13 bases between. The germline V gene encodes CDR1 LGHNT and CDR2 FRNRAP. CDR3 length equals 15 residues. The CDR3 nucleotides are TGTGCTAGTGGTTTGAGAGGATCCACCCCAGATACGCAGTATTTT. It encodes CASGLRGSTPDTQYF. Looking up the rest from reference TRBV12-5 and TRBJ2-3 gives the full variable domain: DARVTQTPRHKVTEMGQEVTMRCQPILGHNTVFWYRQTMMQGLELLAYFRNRAPLDDSGMPKDRFSAEMPDATLATLKIQPSEPRDSAVYFCASGLRGSTPDTQYFGPGTRLTVL.

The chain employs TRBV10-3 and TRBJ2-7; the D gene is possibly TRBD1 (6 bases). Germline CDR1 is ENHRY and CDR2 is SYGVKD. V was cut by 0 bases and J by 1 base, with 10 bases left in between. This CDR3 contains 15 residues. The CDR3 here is CAISESTGRSYEQYF. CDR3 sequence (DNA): TGTGCCATCAGTGAGTCTACAGGGCGATCCTACGAGCAGTACTTC.

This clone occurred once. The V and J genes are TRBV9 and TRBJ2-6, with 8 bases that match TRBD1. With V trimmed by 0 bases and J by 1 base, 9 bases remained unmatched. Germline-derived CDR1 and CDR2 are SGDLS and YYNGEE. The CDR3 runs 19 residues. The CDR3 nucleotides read TGTGCCAGCAGCGTAGGAATACAGGGGGTGGGATCTGGGGCCAACGTCCTGACTTTC. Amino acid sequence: CASSVGIQGVGSGANVLTF.

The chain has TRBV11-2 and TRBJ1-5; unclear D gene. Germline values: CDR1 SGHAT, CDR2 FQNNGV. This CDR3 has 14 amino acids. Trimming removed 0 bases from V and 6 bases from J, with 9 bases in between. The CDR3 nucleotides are TGTGCCAGCAGCTTAGATGCTGTGGGTCAGCCCCAGCATTTT. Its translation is CASSLDAVGQPQHF.